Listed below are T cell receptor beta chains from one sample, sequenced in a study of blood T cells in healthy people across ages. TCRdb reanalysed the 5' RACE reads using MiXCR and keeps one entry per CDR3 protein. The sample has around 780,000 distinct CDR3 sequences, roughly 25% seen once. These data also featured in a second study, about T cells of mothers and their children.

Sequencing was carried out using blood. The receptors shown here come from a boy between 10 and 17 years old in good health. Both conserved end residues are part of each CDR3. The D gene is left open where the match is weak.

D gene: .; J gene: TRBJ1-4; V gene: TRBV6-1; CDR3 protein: CAGLGDEKLFF
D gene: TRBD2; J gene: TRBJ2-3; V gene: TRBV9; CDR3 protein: CASSARDYHADTQYF
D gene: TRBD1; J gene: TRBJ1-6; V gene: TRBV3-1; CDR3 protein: CASSRTGGGPLHF
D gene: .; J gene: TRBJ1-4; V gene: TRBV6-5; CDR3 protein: CASSYSKTSPTNEKLFF
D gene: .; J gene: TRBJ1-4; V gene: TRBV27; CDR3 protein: CASSYDLGGEKLFF
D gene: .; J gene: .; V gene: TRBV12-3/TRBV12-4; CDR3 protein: CASRGGRATGQFF
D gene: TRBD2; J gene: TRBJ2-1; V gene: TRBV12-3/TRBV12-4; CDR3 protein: CASSSRRESSYNEQFF
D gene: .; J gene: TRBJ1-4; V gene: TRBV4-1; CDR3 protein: CASSHGGSDEKLFF
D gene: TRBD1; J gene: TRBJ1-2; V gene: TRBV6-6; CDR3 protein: CASSSPDRGYGYTF
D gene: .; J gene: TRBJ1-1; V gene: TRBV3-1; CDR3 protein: CASSRPKGTEAFF
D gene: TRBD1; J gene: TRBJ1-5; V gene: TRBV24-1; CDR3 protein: CATSDPEGTGGPSFDQPQHF
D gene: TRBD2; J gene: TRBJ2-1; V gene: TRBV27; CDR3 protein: CASKLAPLHYNEQFF
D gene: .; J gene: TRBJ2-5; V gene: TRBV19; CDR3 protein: CASIQDWTNLHRVEQSF
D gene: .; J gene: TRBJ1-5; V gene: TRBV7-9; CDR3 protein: CASSKVGSNQPQHF
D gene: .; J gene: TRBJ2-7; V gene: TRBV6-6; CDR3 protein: CASSYSHGGGEQYF
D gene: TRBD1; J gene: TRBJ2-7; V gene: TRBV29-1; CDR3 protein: CSVGPDRGLSYEQYF
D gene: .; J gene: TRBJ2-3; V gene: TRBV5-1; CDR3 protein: CASSLGKGGGTDTQYF
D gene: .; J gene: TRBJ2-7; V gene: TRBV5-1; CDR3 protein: CASSLGDASYEQYF
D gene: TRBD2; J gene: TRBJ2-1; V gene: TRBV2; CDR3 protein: CASRGLAGGREQFF
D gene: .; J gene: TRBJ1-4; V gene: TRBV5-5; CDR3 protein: CASRGWVHSKNEKLFF
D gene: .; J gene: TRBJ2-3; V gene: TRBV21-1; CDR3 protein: CASSNTLRARGSTDTQYF
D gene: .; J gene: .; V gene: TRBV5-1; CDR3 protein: CASSLVPAYEQYF
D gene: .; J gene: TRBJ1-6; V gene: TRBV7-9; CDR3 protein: CASSPDLGYNSPLHF
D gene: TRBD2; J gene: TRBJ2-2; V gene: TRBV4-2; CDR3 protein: CASSQFVSGGTGELFF
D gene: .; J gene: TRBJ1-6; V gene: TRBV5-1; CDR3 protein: CASSPLGVASYNSPLHF
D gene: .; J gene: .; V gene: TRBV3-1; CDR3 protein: CASSQDMESGQKDEQFF
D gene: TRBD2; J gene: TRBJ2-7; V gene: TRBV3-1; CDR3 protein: CASSQAWTSGDEQYF
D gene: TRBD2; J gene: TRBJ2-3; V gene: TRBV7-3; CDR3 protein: CASSWLSSGGASPQYF
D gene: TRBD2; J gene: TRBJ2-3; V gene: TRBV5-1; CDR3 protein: CASSLEASGGADTQYF
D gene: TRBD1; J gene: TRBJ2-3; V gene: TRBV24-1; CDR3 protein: CATSDFRTGDTQYF
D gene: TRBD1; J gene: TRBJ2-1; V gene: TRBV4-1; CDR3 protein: CASSHDRGLSEQFF
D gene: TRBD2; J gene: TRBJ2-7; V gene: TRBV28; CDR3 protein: CASTQGGTPSYEQYF
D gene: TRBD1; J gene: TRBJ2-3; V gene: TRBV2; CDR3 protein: CASRLQGFHVDTQYF
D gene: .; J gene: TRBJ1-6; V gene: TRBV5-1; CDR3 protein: CASSLDVHSPLHF
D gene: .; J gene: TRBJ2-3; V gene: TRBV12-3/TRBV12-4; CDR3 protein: CASSSGTLLADTQYF
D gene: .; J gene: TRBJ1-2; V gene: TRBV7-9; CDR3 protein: CASSPPDSSPVGYTF